This record covers a single TCR beta chain. This sample is drawn from a study of monozygotic twins with inflammatory bowel disease. There were eight separate reactions per sample in which cDNA was made. Template switching introduced UMIs that contain a 6-nucleotide sample barcode. TCRdb re-called the 5' RACE reads and gives one entry per CDR3 protein, without DNA. This sample carries nearly 450,000 distinct CDR3 sequences, with about 2.6% going to the ten biggest clones. Germline V gene sequence: CDR1 MNHEY, CDR2 SVGAGI. The CDR3 is 16 residues long. This TCR was sampled from a human donor with ulcerative colitis or Crohn's disease, or a healthy co-twin of an affected twin (not recorded which). The chain has TRBV6-5 and TRBJ2-3; no DNA is available, so the TRBD1 call from TCRdb remains unchecked. Sequenced input: blood. The CDR3 sequence is CASSSAGTWAPDTQYF.